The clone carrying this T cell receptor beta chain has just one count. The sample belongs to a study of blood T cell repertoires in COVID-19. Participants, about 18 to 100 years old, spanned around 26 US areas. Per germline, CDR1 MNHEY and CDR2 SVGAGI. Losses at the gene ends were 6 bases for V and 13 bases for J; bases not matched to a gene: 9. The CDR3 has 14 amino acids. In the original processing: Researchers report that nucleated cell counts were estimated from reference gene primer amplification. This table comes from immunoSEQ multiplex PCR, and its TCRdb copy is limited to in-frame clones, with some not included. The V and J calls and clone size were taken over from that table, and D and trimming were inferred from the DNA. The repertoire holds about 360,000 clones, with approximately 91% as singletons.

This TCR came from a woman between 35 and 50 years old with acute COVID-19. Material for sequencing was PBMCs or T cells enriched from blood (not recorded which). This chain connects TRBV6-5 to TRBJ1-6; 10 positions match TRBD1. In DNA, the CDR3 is TGTGCCAGCAGGGAGGACAGGGGGTTGTCTCCCCTCCACTTT. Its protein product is CASREDRGLSPLHF.